Listed below are T cell receptor beta chains from one sample, sequenced in a study of beta chain features in type 1 diabetes. Sequencing used immunoSEQ multiplex PCR; TCRdb keeps in-frame clones, though not all of them. The data hold about 270,000 clones, with 13% to 15% observed a single time. Sequencing was carried out using naive CD4+ T cells from blood. The receptors come from a woman aged 40 to 50 in good health. Both conserved end residues are part of each CDR3. D genes are given only for firm matches. Expanded clones are given a class, and other clones once, few, many or no size at all.

v_gene,j_gene,d_gene,abundance,CDR3aa,CDR3nt
TRBV7-2,TRBJ2-4,.,.,CASSRLSDTIQYF,TGTGCCAGCAGCCGCCTGAGTGACACCATTCAGTACTTC
TRBV19,TRBJ1-5,.,.,CASSLRDQPQHF,TGTGCCAGTAGTCTCCGGGATCAGCCCCAGCATTTT
TRBV6-5,TRBJ2-1,.,few,CASSYPGEQFF,TGTGCCAGCAGTTACCCGGGGGAGCAGTTCTTC
TRBV4-2,TRBJ2-1,.,.,CASSQDWRGSYNEQFF,TGTGCCAGCAGCCAAGATTGGCGGGGAAGTTACAATGAGCAGTTCTTC
TRBV27,TRBJ2-3,TRBD1,few,CASSLGRGRDTQYF,TGTGCCAGCAGTTTAGGCAGGGGGAGAGATACGCAGTATTTT
TRBV5-1,TRBJ2-7,TRBD1,few,CASSRTAGTGRYEQYF,TGCGCCAGCAGCCGAACAGCCGGGACAGGGCGCTACGAGCAGTACTTC
TRBV10-3,TRBJ2-7,TRBD1,.,CATLGQGTYEQYF,TGTGCCACCTTGGGACAGGGGACCTACGAGCAGTACTTC
TRBV7-9,TRBJ1-1,.,few,CASRYEGWRTEAFF,TGTGCCAGCAGATATGAGGGATGGAGGACTGAAGCTTTCTTT
TRBV2,TRBJ2-3,.,.,CASIWGGADTQYF,TGTGCCAGCATTTGGGGGGGCGCAGATACGCAGTATTTT
TRBV6-5,TRBJ2-7,.,.,CASSYLKAGGNEQYF,TGTGCCAGCAGTTACCTCAAGGCAGGTGGAAACGAGCAGTACTTC
TRBV7-9,TRBJ1-2,TRBD1,.,CASSFGQAVYGYTF,TGTGCCAGCAGCTTTGGACAGGCGGTCTATGGCTACACCTTC
TRBV5-1,TRBJ2-3,TRBD2,few,CASSTLAPSTDTQYF,TGCGCCAGCAGCACACTAGCGCCTAGCACAGATACGCAGTATTTT
TRBV4-1,TRBJ2-1,.,few,CASSFRGALNEQFF,TGCGCCAGCAGCTTTCGGGGGGCCCTTAATGAGCAGTTCTTC
TRBV1,TRBJ2-1,.,.,CTSSQEGSGGHYNEQFF,TGCACCAGCAGCCAAGAAGGTAGCGGGGGGCACTACAATGAGCAGTTCTTC
TRBV5-4,TRBJ2-2,TRBD1,.,CASSVRQGNTGELFF,TGTGCCAGCAGCGTACGACAGGGCAACACCGGGGAGCTGTTTTTT
TRBV2,TRBJ2-3,TRBD1,.,CASRDRGYTQYF,TGTGCCAGCAGAGACAGGGGATATACGCAGTATTTT
TRBV6-5,TRBJ1-4,TRBD1,few,CASSRTGTGEKLFF,TGTGCCAGCAGCAGAACGGGGACAGGGGAAAAACTGTTTTTT
TRBV12-5,TRBJ2-2,TRBD1,.,CASGLGQGAGELFF,TGTGCTAGTGGTCTAGGACAGGGCGCCGGGGAGCTGTTTTTT
TRBV18,TRBJ2-1,TRBD2,.,CASSPPRLAGAGDNNEQFF,TGTGCCAGCTCACCACCGAGACTAGCGGGGGCTGGGGACAACAATGAGCAGTTCTTC
TRBV5-1,TRBJ2-3,.,few,CASSLGHNTDTQYF,TGCGCCAGCAGCTTAGGACATAACACAGATACGCAGTATTTT
TRBV6-1,TRBJ2-3,.,.,CASSDYNRGTQYF,TGTGCCAGCAGCGACTACAATCGAGGTACGCAGTATTTT
TRBV6-5,TRBJ1-1,.,.,CASSYGLGARTEAFF,TGTGCCAGCAGTTACGGGTTGGGGGCCCGCACTGAAGCTTTCTTT
TRBV11-2,TRBJ2-3,TRBD2,few,CASSLMGGETDTQYF,TGTGCCAGCAGCTTAATGGGGGGGGAGACAGATACGCAGTATTTT
TRBV5-1,TRBJ1-3,TRBD1,.,CASSGTGSGNTIYF,TGCGCCAGCAGCGGGACAGGCTCTGGAAACACCATATATTTT
TRBV5-1,TRBJ2-7,.,.,CASSSSGGYEQYF,TGCGCCAGCAGTTCCTCCGGAGGGTACGAGCAGTACTTC
TRBV7-2,TRBJ2-4,.,many,CASSLADIQYF,TGTGCCAGCAGCTTGGCTGACATTCAGTACTTC
TRBV7-2,TRBJ2-7,TRBD2,few,CASSWSGTSGYEQYF,TGTGCCAGCAGCTGGTCCGGGACTAGCGGTTACGAGCAGTACTTC
TRBV5-1,TRBJ2-1,.,few,CASSHGLDYNEQFF,TGCGCCAGCAGCCACGGACTCGATTACAATGAGCAGTTCTTC
TRBV2,TRBJ2-5,.,few,CASRRGFQETQYF,TGTGCCAGCAGAAGGGGGTTCCAAGAGACCCAGTACTTC
TRBV5-6,TRBJ1-6,.,.,CASSRRDLLNSPLHF,TGTGCCAGCAGCAGAAGGGACTTGCTTAATTCACCCCTCCACTTT
TRBV19,TRBJ2-7,.,.,CASSLTAYSYEQYF,TGTGCCAGTAGCCTGACAGCCTACTCCTACGAGCAGTACTTC
TRBV4-2,TRBJ2-3,TRBD2,.,CASSQGTSGGRGTDTQYF,TGTGCCAGCAGCCAAGGGACTAGCGGGGGGCGGGGCACAGATACGCAGTATTTT
TRBV2,TRBJ2-5,.,few,CASSPGTLETQYF,TGTGCCAGCAGTCCCGGGACTCTAGAGACCCAGTACTTC
TRBV7-2,TRBJ2-5,.,few,CASSTGIQETQYF,TGTGCCAGCAGTACAGGGATACAAGAGACCCAGTACTTC
TRBV23-1,TRBJ1-1,TRBD1,few,CASARWDRKNTEAFF,TGCGCCAGCGCCAGATGGGACAGAAAGAACACTGAAGCTTTCTTT
TRBV5-1,TRBJ2-2,.,.,CASSLVLSGTGELFF,TGCGCCAGCAGCTTGGTCTTATCGGGGACCGGGGAGCTGTTTTTT
TRBV5-4,TRBJ2-2,TRBD1,few,CASSWDSMNTGELFF,TGTGCCAGCAGCTGGGACAGCATGAACACCGGGGAGCTGTTTTTT
TRBV19,TRBJ2-7,.,few,CASSSPGSEQYF,TGTGCCAGTAGTAGCCCAGGCTCCGAGCAGTACTTC
TRBV2,TRBJ2-5,.,few,CASSYIQETQYF,TGTGCCAGCAGTTACATCCAAGAGACCCAGTACTTC
TRBV18,TRBJ2-7,.,few,CASSPTGGPYEQYF,TGTGCCAGCTCACCGACAGGTGGGCCCTACGAGCAGTACTTC
TRBV2,TRBJ2-5,.,few,CASTSSGAQYF,TGTGCCAGCACCTCCTCGGGGGCCCAGTACTTC
TRBV9,TRBJ1-2,.,.,CASSVVITGGYTF,TGTGCCAGCAGCGTAGTCATAACAGGAGGCTACACCTTC
TRBV4-1,TRBJ1-1,.,few,CASSAQVENTEAFF,TGCGCCAGCAGCGCCCAGGTTGAGAACACTGAAGCTTTCTTT
TRBV11-2,TRBJ2-7,TRBD2,few,CASSSRARGGSYEQYF,TGTGCCAGCAGTTCCCGGGCCCGGGGGGGCAGCTACGAGCAGTACTTC
TRBV6-1,TRBJ2-1,.,few,CASSESGKYNEQFF,TGTGCCAGCAGTGAGAGCGGAAAATACAATGAGCAGTTCTTC
TRBV19,TRBJ1-5,.,few,CASSAGRDQPQHF,TGTGCCAGTAGCGCCGGGAGAGATCAGCCCCAGCATTTT
TRBV5-4,TRBJ2-7,TRBD1,.,CASSLNRGSAQYF,TGTGCCAGCAGCTTGAACAGGGGGTCGGCGCAGTACTTC
TRBV7-9,TRBJ2-3,.,few,CASSYSGASTDTQYF,TGTGCCAGCAGCTACTCAGGGGCCAGCACAGATACGCAGTATTTT
TRBV7-2,TRBJ1-4,.,.,CASSLETNEKLFF,TGTGCCAGCTCGTTGGAGACTAATGAAAAACTGTTTTTT